Here is one T cell receptor beta chain with its context. The data derive from a study of OX40 agonist ivuxolimab in advanced cancers. Study summary: Intravenous ivuxolimab at 0.01 to 10 mg/kg was given to patients every 2 weeks.

The length of the CDR3 is 11 residues. In germline, CDR1 is MNHNS, CDR2 SASEGT. Trimming shortened V by 6 bases and J by 14 bases, and 14 bases separated the two germline ends. Sequencing used immunoSEQ multiplex PCR; TCRdb keeps in-frame clones, though not all of them. This table holds 95,000 to 150,000 clones, roughly 93% found once. The chain joins TRBV6-1 to TRBJ2-1; no clear D gene. The receptor was isolated from an adult with an advanced solid tumor such as melanoma, head and neck, liver or kidney cancer. This material consisted of CD4+ or CD8+ T cells sorted from blood, taken in a trial of the OX40 agonist ivuxolimab. In nucleotides, the CDR3 is TGTGCCAGCAGAGGTAACTCTCAGAAGTTCTTC. It encodes CASRGNSQKFF.